This T cell receptor (beta chain) came from a study of shared clonotypes between healthy human individuals. General study findings and limits: The sampled material consisted only of blood, and tissue repertoires are likely to differ.

Only in-frame clones appear in the TCRdb table, and some are missing; sequencing was by immunoSEQ multiplex PCR. The sample yields about 690,000 clones, around 91% seen once. With respect to this clone: Its antigen remains unidentified.

The CDR3 consists of 16 residues. Per germline, CDR1 SGDLS and CDR2 YYNGEE. V gave up 3 bases and J gave up 0 bases; unmatched junction bases: 7. The sequence was obtained from a man aged 18-30 years in good health. Some clones in this sample may be carry-over from other donors' samples. The chain joins TRBV9 to TRBJ1-1, with 8 nucleotides matching TRBD1. What was sequenced was memory CD8+ T cells from PBMCs. The subset denotes: CD45RO+ cells pooled with CCR7-negative TemRA cells. CDR3 sequence: CASSGDRTGLNTEAFF. The CDR3 nucleotides read TGTGCCAGCAGCGGAGATAGGACAGGGCTGAACACTGAAGCTTTCTTT.